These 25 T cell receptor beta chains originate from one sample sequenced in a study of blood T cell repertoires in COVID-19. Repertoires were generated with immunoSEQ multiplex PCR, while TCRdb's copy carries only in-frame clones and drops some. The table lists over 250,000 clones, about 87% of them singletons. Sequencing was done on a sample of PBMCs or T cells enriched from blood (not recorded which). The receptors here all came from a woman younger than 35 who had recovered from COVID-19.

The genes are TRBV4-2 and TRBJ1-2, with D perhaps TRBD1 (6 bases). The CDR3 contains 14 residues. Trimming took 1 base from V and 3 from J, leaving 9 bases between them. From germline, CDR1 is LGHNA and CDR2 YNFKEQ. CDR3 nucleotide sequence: TGTGCCAGCAGCCAAGTACAGGGAGACTATGGCTACACCTTC. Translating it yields CASSQVQGDYGYTF.

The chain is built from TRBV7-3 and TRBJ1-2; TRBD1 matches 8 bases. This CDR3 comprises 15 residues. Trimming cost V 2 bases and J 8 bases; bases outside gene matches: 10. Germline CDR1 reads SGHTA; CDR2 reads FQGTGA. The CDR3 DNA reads TGTGCCAGCAGCTTATACCCCCAGGGGGCTAGCGGCTACACCTTC. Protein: CASSLYPQGASGYTF.

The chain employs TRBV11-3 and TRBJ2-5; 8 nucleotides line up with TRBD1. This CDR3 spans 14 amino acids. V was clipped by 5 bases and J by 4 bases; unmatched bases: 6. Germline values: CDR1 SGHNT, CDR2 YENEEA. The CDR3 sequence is CASSRGQGAETQYF. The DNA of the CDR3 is TGTGCCAGCAGCCGCGGACAGGGTGCAGAGACCCAGTACTTC.

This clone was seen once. CDR3 loop: CASSQDSSGGVYNEQFF. The CDR3 bases are TGTGCCAGCAGCCAAGATTCCAGCGGGGGGGTATACAATGAGCAGTTCTTC. This chain connects TRBV3-1 (or the pseudogene TRBV3-2) to TRBJ2-1; TRBD2 aligns across 10 bases. With 0 bases clipped from V and 4 bases from J, the junction kept 6 bases outside the gene matches. The CDR3 extends over 17 amino acids. Germline V gene sequence: CDR1 LGHDT, CDR2 YNNKEL (reference sequence).

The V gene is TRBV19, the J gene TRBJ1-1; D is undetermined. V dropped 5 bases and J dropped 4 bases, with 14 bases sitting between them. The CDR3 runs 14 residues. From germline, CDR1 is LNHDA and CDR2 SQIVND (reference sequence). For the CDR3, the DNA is TGTGCCAGTAGTTTTACAGAAGGTCTCACTGAAGCTTTCTTT. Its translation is CASSFTEGLTEAFF.

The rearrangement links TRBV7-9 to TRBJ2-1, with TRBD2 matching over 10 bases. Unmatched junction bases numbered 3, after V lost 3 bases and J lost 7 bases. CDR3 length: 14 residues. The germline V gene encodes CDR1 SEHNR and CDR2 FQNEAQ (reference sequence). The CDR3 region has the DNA TGTGCCAGCAGCTTTGGGACTAGCGTAAATGAGCAGTTCTTC. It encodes CASSFGTSVNEQFF.

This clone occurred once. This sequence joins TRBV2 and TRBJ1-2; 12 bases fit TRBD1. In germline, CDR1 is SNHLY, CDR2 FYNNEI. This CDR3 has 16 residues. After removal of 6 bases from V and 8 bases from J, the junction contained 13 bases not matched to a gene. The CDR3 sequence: CASSEPGQGASGGYTF. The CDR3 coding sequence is TGTGCCAGCAGCGAGCCGGGACAGGGGGCATCGGGCGGCTACACCTTC.

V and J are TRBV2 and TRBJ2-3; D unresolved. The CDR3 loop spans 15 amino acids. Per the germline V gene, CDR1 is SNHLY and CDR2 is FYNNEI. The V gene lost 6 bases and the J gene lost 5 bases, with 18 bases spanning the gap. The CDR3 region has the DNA TGTGCCAGCAGCGCTGACGACTTACCGGGAGATACGCAGTATTTT. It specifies CASSADDLPGDTQYF.

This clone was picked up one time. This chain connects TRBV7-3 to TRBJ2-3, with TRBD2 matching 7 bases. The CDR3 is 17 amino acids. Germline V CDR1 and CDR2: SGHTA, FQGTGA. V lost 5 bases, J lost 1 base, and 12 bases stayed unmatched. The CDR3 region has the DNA TGTGCCAGCAGCCAAACGCACCGGGAGGACCGCACAGATACGCAGTATTTT. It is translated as CASSQTHREDRTDTQYF.

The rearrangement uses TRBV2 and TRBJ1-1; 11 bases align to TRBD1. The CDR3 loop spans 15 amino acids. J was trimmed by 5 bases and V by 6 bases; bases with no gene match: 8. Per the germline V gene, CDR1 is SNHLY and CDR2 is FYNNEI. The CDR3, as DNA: TGTGCCAGCAGGGGGACGGACAGGGGGCGGACTGAAGCTTTCTTT. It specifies CASRGTDRGRTEAFF.

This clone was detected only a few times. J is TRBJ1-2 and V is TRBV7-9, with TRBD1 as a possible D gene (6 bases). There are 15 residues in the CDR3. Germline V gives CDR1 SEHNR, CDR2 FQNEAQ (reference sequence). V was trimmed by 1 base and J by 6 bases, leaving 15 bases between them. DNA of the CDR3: TGTGCCAGCAGCTTAGATCGGGGGGCGCGAGATGGCTACACCTTC. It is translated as CASSLDRGARDGYTF.

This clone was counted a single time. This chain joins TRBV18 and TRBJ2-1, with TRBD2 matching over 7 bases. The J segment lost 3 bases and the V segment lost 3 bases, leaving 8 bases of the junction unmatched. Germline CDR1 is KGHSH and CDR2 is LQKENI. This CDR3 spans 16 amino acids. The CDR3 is CASSPSSGAVYNEQFF. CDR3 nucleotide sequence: TGTGCCAGCTCACCGTCTAGCGGAGCCGTCTACAATGAGCAGTTCTTC.

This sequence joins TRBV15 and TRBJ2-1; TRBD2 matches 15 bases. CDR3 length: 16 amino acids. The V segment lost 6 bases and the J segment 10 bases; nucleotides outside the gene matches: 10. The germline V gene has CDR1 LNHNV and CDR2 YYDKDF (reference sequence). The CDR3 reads CATREGLAGGFGEQFF. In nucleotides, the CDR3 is TGTGCCACCAGAGAAGGACTAGCGGGAGGGTTTGGCGAGCAGTTCTTC.

CDR3 nucleotide sequence: TGCGCCAGCAGCTTGGGGCGGGGTGGAGACATTCAGTACTTC. Protein: CASSLGRGGDIQYF. The chain uses TRBV5-1 and TRBJ2-4; D might be TRBD2 (6 bases). Germline V gene sequence: CDR1 SGHRS, CDR2 YFSETQ. The CDR3 has 14 residues. Between the trimmed V and J ends, which lost 0 bases and 8 bases, there was a span of 12 bases. Full variable domain (rest looked up from reference TRBV5-1 and TRBJ2-4): KAGVTQTPRYLIKTRGQQVTLSCSPISGHRSVSWYQQTPGQGLQFLFEYFSETQRNKGNFPGRFSGRQFSNSRSEMNVSTLELGDSALYLCASSLGRGGDIQYFGAGTRLSVL.

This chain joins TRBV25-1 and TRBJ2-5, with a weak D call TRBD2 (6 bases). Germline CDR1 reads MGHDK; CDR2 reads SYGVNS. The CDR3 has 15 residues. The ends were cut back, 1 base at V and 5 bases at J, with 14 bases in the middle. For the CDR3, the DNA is TGTGCCAGCAGTGAATTAGCGGAATTGGGGGAGACCCAGTACTTC. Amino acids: CASSELAELGETQYF.

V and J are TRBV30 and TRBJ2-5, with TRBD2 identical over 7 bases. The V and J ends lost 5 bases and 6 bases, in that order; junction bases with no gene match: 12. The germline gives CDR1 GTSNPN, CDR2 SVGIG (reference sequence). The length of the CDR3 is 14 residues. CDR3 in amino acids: CAWAETGGRKTQYF. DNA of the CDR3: TGTGCCTGGGCCGAGACGGGGGGACGAAAGACCCAGTACTTC. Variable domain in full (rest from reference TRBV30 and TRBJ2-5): SQTIHQWPATLVQPVGSPLSLECTVEGTSNPNLYWYRQAAGRGLQLLFYSVGIGQISSEVPQNLSASRPQDRQFILSSKKLLLSDSGFYLCAWAETGGRKTQYFGPGTRLLVL.

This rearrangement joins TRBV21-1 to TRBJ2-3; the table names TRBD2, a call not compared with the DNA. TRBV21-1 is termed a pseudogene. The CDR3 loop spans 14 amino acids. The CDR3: CASRIRLDTDTQYF. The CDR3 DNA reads TGTGCCAGCAGAATTCGGCTAGACACAGATACGCAGTATTTT.

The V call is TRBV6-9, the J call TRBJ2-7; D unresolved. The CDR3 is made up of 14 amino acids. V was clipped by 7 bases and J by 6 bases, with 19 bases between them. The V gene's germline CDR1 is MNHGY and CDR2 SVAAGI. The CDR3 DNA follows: TGTGCCAGCATCAGGTACAGAAAATCTTGCGAGCAGTACTTC. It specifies CASIRYRKSCEQYF.

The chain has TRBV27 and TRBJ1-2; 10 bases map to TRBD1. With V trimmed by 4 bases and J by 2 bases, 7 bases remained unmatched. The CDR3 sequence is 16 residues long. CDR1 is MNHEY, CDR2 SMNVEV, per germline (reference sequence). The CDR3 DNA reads TGTGCCAGCAGTTATCTACGGACAGGGGGGAACTATGGCTACACCTTC. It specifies CASSYLRTGGNYGYTF.

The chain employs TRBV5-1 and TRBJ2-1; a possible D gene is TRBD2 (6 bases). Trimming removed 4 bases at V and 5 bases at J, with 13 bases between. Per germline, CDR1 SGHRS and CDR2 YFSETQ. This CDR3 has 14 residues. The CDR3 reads CASSQRLGDNEQFF. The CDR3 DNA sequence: TGCGCCAGCAGCCAGCGACTAGGGGACAATGAGCAGTTCTTC.

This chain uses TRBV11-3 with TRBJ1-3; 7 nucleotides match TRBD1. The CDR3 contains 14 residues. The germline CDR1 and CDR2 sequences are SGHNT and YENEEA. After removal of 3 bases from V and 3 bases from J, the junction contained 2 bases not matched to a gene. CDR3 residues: CASSLTGSGNTIYF. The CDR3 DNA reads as TGTGCCAGCAGCTTGACAGGGAGTGGAAACACCATATATTTT. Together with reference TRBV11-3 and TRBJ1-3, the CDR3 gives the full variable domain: EAGVVQSPRYKIIEKKQPVAFWCNPISGHNTLYWYLQNLGQGPELLIRYENEEAVDDSQLPKDRFSAERLKGVDSTLKIQPAELGDSAVYLCASSLTGSGNTIYFGEGSWLTVV.

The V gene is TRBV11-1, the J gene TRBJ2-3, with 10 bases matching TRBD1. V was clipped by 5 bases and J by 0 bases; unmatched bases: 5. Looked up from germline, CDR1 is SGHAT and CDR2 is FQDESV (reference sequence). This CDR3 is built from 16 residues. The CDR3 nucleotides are TGTGCCAGCAGCGCACAGGGACAGGGGAGCACAGATACGCAGTATTTT. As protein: CASSAQGQGSTDTQYF.

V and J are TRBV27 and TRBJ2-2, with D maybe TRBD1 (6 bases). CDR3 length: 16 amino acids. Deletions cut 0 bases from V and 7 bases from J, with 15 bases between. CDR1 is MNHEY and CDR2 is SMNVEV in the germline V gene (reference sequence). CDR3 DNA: TGTGCCAGCAGTTTATCGGGCAGGGGAGTCGTCGGGGAGCTGTTTTTT. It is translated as CASSLSGRGVVGELFF.

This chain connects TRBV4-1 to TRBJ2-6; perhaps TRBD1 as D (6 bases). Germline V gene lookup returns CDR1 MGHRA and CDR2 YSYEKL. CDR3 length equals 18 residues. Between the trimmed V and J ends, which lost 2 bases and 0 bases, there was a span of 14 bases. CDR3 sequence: CASSQRQDKTSGANVLTF. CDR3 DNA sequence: TGCGCCAGCAGCCAACGACAGGACAAAACCTCTGGGGCCAACGTCCTGACTTTC.

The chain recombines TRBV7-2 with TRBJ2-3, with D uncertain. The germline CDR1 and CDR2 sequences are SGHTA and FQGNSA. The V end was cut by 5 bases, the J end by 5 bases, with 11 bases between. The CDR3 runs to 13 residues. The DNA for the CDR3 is TGTGCCAGCAGCGAACTGGGCATAGATACGCAGTATTTT. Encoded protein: CASSELGIDTQYF.